The next 10 T cell receptor beta chains were all read from a single sample in a study of response to subunit inactivated influenza vaccine. TCRdb used MiXCR to reprocess the RT-PCR reads, holding one entry per CDR3 protein. The sample comprises hundreds of thousands of distinct CDR3 sequences, more than 15% of which are singletons, and around a tenth rests with the top ten. Sequenced here: PBMCs from blood, sampled about 11 days after vaccination. All receptors derive from a man between 45 and 60 years old who received an inactivated influenza vaccine.

The chain carries TRBV3-1 and TRBJ1-5; D gene uncertain. Germline V gene sequence: CDR1 LGHDT, CDR2 YNNKEL (reference sequence). The V end was cut by 2 bases, the J end by 9 bases, with 8 bases between. This CDR3 comprises 12 residues. CDR3 DNA: TGTGCCAGCAGCCAAATGACCCCGCCCCAGCATTTT. Translation gives CASSQMTPPQHF.

This clonotype was observed many times. This chain connects TRBV20-1 to TRBJ2-3; D may be TRBD1 (5 bases). The CDR3 totals 15 residues. The germline V gene has CDR1 DFQATT and CDR2 SNEGSKA (reference sequence). Trimming pared 4 bases from V and 0 bases from J, leaving 14 bases between. The CDR3, as DNA: TGCAGTGCTAATCAGGGATCCGTTAGCACAGATACGCAGTATTTT. It is translated as CSANQGSVSTDTQYF.

On this clonotype: Germline and junction disagree at one end, which may indicate a read error. This rearrangement joins TRBV20-1 to TRBJ2-1; 10 bases fit TRBD1. This CDR3 contains 15 residues. CDR1 is DFQATT and CDR2 is SNEGSKA in the germline V gene (reference sequence). DNA of the CDR3: TGCAGTGCTAGAGTTAAGGACAGGGGGGTCAATGAGCTGTTCTTC. It encodes CSARVKDRGVNELFF.

This clonotype has just a few counts. This sequence joins TRBV27 and TRBJ2-2; a weak D match, TRBD2 (5 bases). With 2 bases removed from V and 6 bases from J, the gap between germline ends came to 10 bases. The CDR3 sequence is 14 residues long. Germline assignment: CDR1 MNHEY and CDR2 SMNVEV (reference sequence). For the CDR3, the DNA is TGTGCCAGCAGTTTAACTCCTAGCCCCGGGGAGCTGTTTTTT. It encodes CASSLTPSPGELFF.

The CDR3 region has the DNA TGCGCCAGCAGCCAAGATACTTGGTCTAAGGAGACCCAGTACTTC. This gives the protein CASSQDTWSKETQYF. The rearrangement joins TRBV4-3 to TRBJ2-5; D gene uncertain. Germline loops: CDR1 LGHNA, CDR2 YSLEER. Trimming stripped 0 bases from V and 5 bases from J, with 13 bases between. CDR3 size: 15 residues.

This clonotype was observed a few times. The chain uses TRBV7-8 and TRBJ2-2, with 10 bases that match TRBD2. From germline, CDR1 is SGHVS and CDR2 FQNEAQ. The V gene end was trimmed by 2 bases and the J gene end by 3 bases; junction bases not matched to a gene: 3. The CDR3 totals 16 residues. The CDR3 DNA reads as TGTGCCAGCAGCTTAACTAGCGGGGCCTACACCGGGGAGCTGTTTTTT. Its protein product is CASSLTSGAYTGELFF.

The sample holds a few counts of this clonotype. The rearrangement joins TRBV12-3 or TRBV12-4 to TRBJ2-5; D is unresolved. This CDR3 is 13 amino acids long. V was shortened by 5 bases and J by 5 bases, with 12 bases between the two germline ends. CDR3 in amino acids: CASSPSLRETQYF. DNA for the CDR3: TGTGCCAGCAGTCCCTCCCTTAGGGAGACCCAGTACTTC.

This clonotype was picked up a small number of times. The gene calls are TRBV20-1 and TRBJ2-7; D is ambiguous. CDR3 length: 15 residues. V lost 0 bases to trimming and J lost 3 bases, with 15 bases between them. CDR1 and CDR2 from the germline V gene are DFQATT and SNEGSKA (reference sequence). The CDR3 coding sequence is TGCAGTGCTAGAGAGAAGTATTCATCATACTACGAGCAGTACTTC. Amino acids: CSAREKYSSYYEQYF.

The chain joins TRBV11-1 to TRBJ2-1; D gene uncertain. Trimming took 5 bases from V and 3 from J, leaving 14 bases between them. The germline gives CDR1 SGHAT, CDR2 FQDESV (reference sequence). The CDR3 sequence is 15 residues long. CDR3 loop: CASSQSGDGYNEQFF. The CDR3 DNA follows: TGTGCCAGCAGCCAGTCTGGCGATGGCTACAATGAGCAGTTCTTC.

This clonotype occurred many times. The chain couples TRBV5-6 to TRBJ2-1; D gene ambiguous. The CDR3 extends over 16 amino acids. The V end lost 2 bases, the J end lost 2 bases, and 14 bases lay between the germline ends. The germline V gene encodes CDR1 SGHDT and CDR2 YYEEEE. The chain's CDR3 is CASSFFGLIPYNEQFF. CDR3 nucleotides: TGTGCCAGCAGCTTCTTCGGGTTGATCCCCTACAATGAGCAGTTCTTC.